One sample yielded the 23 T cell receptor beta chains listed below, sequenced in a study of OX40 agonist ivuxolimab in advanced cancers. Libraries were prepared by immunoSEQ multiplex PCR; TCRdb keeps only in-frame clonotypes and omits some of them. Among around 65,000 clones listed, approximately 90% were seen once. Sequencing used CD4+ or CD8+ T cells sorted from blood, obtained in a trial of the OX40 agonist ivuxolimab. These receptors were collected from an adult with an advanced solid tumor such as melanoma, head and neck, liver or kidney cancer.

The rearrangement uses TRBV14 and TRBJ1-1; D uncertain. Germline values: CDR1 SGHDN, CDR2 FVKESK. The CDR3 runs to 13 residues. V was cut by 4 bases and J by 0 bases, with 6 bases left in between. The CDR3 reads CASSPVLNTEAFF. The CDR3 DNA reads TGTGCCAGCAGCCCCGTCCTGAACACTGAAGCTTTCTTT.

The DNA for the CDR3 is TGTGCCAGCAGCCTGGATTACGAGCAGTACTTC. This gives the protein CASSLDYEQYF. The chain recombines TRBV5-4 with TRBJ2-7, with no clear D. Germline V gene sequence: CDR1 SGHNT, CDR2 YYREEE (reference sequence). The V end was cut by 4 bases, the J end by 4 bases, with 6 bases between. This CDR3 contains 11 residues.

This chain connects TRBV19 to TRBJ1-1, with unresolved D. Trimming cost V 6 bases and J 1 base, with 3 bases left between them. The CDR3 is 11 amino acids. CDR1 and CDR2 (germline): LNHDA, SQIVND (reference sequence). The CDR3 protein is CASSPNTEAFF. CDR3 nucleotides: TGTGCCAGTAGCCCGAACACTGAAGCTTTCTTT.

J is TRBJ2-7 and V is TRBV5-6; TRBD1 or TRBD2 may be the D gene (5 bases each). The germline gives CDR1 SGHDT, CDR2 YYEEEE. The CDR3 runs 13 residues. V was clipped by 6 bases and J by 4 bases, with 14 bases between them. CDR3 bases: TGTGCCAGCACCGGGGCTGGCTTATACGAGCAGTACTTC. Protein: CASTGAGLYEQYF.

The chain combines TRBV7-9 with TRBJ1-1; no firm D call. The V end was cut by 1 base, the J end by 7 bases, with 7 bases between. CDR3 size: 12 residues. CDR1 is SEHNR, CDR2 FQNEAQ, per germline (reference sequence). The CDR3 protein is CASSLGSIEAFF. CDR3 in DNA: TGTGCCAGCAGCTTAGGGAGTATTGAAGCTTTCTTT.

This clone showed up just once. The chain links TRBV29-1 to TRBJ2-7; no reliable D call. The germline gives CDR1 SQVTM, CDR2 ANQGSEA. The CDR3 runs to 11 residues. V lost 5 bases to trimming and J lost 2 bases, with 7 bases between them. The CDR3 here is CSVLLTYEQYF. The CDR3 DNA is TGCAGCGTTCTCCTTACCTACGAGCAGTACTTC.

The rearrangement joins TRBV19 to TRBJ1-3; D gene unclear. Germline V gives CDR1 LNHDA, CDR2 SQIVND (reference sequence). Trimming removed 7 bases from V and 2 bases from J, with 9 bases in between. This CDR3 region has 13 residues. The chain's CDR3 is CASTDGPGNTIYF. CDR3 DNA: TGTGCCAGTACGGATGGGCCTGGAAACACCATATATTTT.

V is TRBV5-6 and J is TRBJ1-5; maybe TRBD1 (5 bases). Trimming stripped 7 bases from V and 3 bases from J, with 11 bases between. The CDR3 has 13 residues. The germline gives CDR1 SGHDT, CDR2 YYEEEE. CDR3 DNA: TGTGCCAGCGGTCAAGGGGTCAATCAGCCCCAGCATTTT. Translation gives CASGQGVNQPQHF.

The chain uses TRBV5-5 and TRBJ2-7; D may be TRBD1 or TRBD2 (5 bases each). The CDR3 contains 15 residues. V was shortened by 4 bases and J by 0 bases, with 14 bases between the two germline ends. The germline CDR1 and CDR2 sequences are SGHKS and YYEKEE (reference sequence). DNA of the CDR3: TGTGCCAGCAGCCAAGGCTGGGGGAGCTCCTACGAGCAGTACTTC. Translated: CASSQGWGSSYEQYF.

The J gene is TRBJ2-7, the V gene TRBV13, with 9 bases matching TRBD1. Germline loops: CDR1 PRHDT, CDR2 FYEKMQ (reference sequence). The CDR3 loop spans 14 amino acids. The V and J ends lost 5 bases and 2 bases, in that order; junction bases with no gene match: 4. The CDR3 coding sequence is TGTGCCAGCAGCAGCGGACAGGGGACCTACGAGCAGTACTTC. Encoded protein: CASSSGQGTYEQYF.

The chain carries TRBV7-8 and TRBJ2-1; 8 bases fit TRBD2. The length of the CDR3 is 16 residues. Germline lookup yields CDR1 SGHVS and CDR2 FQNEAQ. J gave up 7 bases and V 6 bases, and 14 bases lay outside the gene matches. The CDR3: CASSWGWGAGENEQFF. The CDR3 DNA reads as TGTGCCAGCAGTTGGGGTTGGGGAGCGGGAGAAAATGAGCAGTTCTTC.

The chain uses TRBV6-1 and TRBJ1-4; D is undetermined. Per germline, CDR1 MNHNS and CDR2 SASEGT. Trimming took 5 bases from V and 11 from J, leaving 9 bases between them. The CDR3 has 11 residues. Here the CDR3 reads CASSYGGKLFF. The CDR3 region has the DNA TGTGCCAGCAGTTACGGTGGGAAACTGTTTTTT.

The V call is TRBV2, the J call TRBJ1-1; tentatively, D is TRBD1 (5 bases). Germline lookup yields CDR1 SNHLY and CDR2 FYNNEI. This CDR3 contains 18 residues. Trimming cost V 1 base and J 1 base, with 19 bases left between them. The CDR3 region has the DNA TGTGCCAGCAGTGAAGTGTGGGGGACTCAGGGTCCGAACACTGAAGCTTTCTTT. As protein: CASSEVWGTQGPNTEAFF.

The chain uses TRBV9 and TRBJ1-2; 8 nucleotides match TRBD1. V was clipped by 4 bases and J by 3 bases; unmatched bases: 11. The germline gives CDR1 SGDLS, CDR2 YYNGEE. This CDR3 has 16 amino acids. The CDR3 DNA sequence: TGTGCCAGCAGCCAGAATTATTACAGGGGGGACTATGGCTACACCTTC. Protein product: CASSQNYYRGDYGYTF.

The CDR3 coding sequence is TGCGCCAGCAGCGAGCGCGGCCTATCCTACGAGCAGTACTTC. Its translation is CASSERGLSYEQYF. The chain couples TRBV5-1 to TRBJ2-7; no definite D call. Trimming cost V 4 bases and J 1 base, with 12 bases left between them. This CDR3 has 14 amino acids. CDR1 and CDR2 (germline): SGHRS, YFSETQ.

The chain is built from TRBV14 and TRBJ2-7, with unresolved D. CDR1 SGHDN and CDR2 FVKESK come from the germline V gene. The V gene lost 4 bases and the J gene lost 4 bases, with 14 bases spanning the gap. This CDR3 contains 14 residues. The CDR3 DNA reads TGTGCCAGCAGCCGTCAAGGATTGGCGTACGAGCAGTACTTC. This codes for CASSRQGLAYEQYF.

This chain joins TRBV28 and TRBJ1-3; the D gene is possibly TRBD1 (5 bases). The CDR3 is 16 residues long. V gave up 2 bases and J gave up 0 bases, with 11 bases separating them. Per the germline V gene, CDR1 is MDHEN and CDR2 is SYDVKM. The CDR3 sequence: CASSLGTLPSGNTIYF. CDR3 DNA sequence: TGTGCCAGCAGTTTAGGGACCCTGCCCTCTGGAAACACCATATATTTT.

CDR3 in amino acids: CASSERVNSNTEAFF. In DNA form, the CDR3 reads TGTGCCAGCAGTGAAAGGGTAAACTCGAACACTGAAGCTTTCTTT. The chain is built from TRBV2 and TRBJ1-1; D not resolved. Per germline, CDR1 SNHLY and CDR2 FYNNEI. The CDR3 spans 15 residues. Trimming left V 2 bases short and J 1 base short, with 11 bases between.

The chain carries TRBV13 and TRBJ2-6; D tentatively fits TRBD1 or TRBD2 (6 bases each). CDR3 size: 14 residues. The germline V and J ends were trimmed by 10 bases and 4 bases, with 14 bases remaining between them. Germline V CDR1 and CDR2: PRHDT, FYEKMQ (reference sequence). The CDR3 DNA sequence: TGTGCCACCATATGGGGGGCCGGGGCCAACGTCCTGACTTTC. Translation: CATIWGAGANVLTF.

The CDR3 bases are TGTGCCAGCAGCCGACAGGGCTCTGGAAACACCATATATTTT. Translated: CASSRQGSGNTIYF. This rearrangement joins TRBV4-2 to TRBJ1-3; 7 positions match TRBD1. V lost 4 bases, J lost 0 bases, and 0 bases stayed unmatched. The CDR3 has 14 residues. Looked up from germline, CDR1 is LGHNA and CDR2 is YNFKEQ.

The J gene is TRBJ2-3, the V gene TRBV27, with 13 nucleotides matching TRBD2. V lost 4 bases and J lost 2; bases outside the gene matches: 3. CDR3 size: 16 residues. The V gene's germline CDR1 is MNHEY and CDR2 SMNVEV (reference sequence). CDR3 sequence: CASSSGTSGATDTQYF. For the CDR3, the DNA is TGTGCCAGCAGTTCCGGGACTAGCGGGGCCACAGATACGCAGTATTTT.

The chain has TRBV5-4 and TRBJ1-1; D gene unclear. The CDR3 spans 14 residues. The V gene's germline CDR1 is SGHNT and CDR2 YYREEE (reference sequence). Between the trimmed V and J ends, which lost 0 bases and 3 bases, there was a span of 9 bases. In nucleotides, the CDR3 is TGTGCCAGCAGCTTGGGTCCTCCTGACACTGAAGCTTTCTTT. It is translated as CASSLGPPDTEAFF.

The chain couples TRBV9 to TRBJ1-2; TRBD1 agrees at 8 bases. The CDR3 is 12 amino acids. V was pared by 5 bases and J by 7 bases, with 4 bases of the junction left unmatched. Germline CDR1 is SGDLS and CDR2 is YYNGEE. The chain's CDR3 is CASSSTGGGYTF. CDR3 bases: TGTGCCAGCAGTAGTACAGGGGGTGGCTACACCTTC.